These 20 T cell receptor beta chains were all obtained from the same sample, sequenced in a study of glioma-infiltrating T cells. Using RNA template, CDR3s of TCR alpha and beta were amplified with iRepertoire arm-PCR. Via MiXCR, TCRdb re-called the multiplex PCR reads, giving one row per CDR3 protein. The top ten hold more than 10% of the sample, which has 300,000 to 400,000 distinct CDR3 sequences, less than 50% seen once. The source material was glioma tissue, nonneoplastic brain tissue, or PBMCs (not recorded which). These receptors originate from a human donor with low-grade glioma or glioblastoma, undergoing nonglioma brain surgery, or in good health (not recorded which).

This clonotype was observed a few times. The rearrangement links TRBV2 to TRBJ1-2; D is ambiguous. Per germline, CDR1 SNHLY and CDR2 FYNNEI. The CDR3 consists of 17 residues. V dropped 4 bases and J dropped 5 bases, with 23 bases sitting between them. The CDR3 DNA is TGTGCCAGCAGTGCTGGACGATCCTCCACTCTGGCGTATGGCTACACCTTC. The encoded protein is CASSAGRSSTLAYGYTF.

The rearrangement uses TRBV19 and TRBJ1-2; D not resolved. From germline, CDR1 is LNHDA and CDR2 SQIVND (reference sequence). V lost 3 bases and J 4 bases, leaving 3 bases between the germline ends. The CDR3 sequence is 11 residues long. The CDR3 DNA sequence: TGTGCCAGTAGTATTGGCTATGGCTACACCTTC. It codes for CASSIGYGYTF.

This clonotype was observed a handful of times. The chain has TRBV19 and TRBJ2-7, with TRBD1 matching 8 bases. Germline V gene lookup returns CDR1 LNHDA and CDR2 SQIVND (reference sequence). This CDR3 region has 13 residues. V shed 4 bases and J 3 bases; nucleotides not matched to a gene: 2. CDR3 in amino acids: CASSTQGDYEQYF. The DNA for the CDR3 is TGTGCCAGTAGTACACAGGGGGACTACGAGCAGTACTTC.

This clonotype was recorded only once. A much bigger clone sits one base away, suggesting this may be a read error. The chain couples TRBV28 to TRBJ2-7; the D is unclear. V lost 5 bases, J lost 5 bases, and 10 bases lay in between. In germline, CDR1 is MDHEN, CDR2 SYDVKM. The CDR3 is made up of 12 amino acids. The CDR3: CASSTKVHEQYF. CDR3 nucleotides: TGTGCCAGCAGTACGAAAGTACACGAGCAGTACTTC.

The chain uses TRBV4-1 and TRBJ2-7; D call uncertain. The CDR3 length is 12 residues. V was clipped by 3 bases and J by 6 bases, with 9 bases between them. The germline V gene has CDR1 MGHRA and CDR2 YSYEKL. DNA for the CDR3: TGCGCCAGCAGCCAGGCTGCAGGCGAGCAGTACTTC. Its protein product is CASSQAAGEQYF.

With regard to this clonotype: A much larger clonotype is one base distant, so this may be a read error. CDR3 sequence reads: CSASTSVRISYEQYF. The CDR3 nucleotides read TGCAGTGCTAGTACTAGCGTGAGAATTTCCTACGAGCAGTACTTC. The chain couples TRBV20-1 to TRBJ2-7, with TRBD2 matching over 7 bases. After removal of 3 bases from V and 1 base from J, the junction contained 9 bases not matched to a gene. Germline V gene sequence: CDR1 DFQATT, CDR2 SNEGSKA (reference sequence). The CDR3 contains 15 residues.

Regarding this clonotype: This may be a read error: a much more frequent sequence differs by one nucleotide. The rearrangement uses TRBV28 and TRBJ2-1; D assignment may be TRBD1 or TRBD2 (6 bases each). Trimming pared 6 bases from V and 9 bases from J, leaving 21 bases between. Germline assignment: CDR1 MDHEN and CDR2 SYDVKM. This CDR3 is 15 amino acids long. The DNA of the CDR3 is TGTGCCAGCAGCTTCACCGCTGGGGGGACAAGTGAGCAGTTCTTC. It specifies CASSFTAGGTSEQFF.

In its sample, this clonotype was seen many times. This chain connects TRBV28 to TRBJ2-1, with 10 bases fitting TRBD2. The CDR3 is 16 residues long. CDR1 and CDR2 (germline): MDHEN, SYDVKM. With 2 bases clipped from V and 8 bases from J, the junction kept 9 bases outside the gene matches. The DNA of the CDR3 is TGTGCCAGCAGTTTACTAGCGGGGGAAGGGGGATATGAGCAGTTCTTC. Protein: CASSLLAGEGGYEQFF. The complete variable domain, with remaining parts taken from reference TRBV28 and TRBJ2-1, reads DVKVTQSSRYLVKRTGEKVFLECVQDMDHENMFWYRQDPGLGLRLIYFSYDVKMKEKGDIPEGYSVSREKKERFSLILESASTNQTSMYLCASSLLAGEGGYEQFFGPGTRLTVL.

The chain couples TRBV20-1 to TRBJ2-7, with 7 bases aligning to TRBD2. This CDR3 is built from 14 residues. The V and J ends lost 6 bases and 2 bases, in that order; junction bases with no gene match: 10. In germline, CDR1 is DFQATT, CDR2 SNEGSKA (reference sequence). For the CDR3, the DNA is TGCAGTGCGGGGGGACTACGACGTACCTACGAGCAGTACTTC. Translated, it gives CSAGGLRRTYEQYF.

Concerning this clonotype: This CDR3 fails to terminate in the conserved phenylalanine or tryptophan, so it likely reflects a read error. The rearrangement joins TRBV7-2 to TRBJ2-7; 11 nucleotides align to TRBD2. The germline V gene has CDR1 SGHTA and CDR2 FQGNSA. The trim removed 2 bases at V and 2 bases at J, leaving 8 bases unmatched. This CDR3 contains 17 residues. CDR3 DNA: TGTGCCAGCAGCTTAAGGCTAGCGGGAGGCCCCCCCTACGAGCAGTACCTC. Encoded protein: CASSLRLAGGPPYEQYL.

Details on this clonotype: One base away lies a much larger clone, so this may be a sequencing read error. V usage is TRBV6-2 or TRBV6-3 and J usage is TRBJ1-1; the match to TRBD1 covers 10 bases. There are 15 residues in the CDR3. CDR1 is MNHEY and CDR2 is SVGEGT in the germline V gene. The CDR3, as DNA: TGTGCCAGCAGTGCTCCGGGACAGGGGAGGACTGGAGCTTTCTTT. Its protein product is CASSAPGQGRTGAFF.

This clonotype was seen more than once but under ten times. CDR3 residues: CASSLARSSLNEAFF. The CDR3 DNA sequence: TGTGCCAGCAGCTTAGCGCGTAGCAGCCTTAATGAAGCTTTCTTT. The rearrangement links TRBV11-1 to TRBJ1-1; D unresolved. V lost 0 bases and J 7 bases, leaving 15 bases between the germline ends. CDR1 is SGHAT and CDR2 is FQDESV in the germline V gene (reference sequence). The CDR3 consists of 15 residues.

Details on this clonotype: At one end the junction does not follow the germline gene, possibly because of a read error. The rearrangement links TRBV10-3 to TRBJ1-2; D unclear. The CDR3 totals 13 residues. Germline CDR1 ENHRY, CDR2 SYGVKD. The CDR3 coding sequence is TGTGCCGTCAGTGGAATTCGCGAATATGGCTACACCTTC. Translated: CAVSGIREYGYTF.

CDR3 sequence reads: CASRSGTGSKNIQYF. CDR3 DNA sequence: TGTGCCAGCAGGTCCGGGACAGGGTCCAAAAACATTCAGTACTTC. This chain connects TRBV2 to TRBJ2-4; 9 bases agree with TRBD1. Per the germline V gene, CDR1 is SNHLY and CDR2 is FYNNEI. The CDR3 length is 15 residues. The V and J ends lost 6 bases and 2 bases, in that order; junction bases with no gene match: 5.

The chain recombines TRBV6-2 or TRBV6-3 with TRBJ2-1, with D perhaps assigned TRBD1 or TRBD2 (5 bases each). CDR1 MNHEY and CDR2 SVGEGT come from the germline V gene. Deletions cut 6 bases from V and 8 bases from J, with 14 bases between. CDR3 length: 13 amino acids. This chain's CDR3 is CASSYGGRDEQFF. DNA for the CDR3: TGTGCCAGCAGCTATGGGGGAAGGGATGAGCAGTTCTTC.

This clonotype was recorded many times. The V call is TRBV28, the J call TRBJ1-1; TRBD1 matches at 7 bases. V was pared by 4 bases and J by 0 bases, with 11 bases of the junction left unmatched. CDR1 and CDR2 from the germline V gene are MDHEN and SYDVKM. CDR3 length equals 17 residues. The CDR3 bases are TGTGCCAGCAGTTACCCCGCTCGACAGGGTTTGAACACTGAAGCTTTCTTT. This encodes CASSYPARQGLNTEAFF.

The CDR3 region is CSSSRDMNTEAFF. As DNA, the CDR3 is TGCAGTAGTAGTCGGGACATGAACACTGAAGCTTTCTTT. The rearrangement joins TRBV20-1 to TRBJ1-1; a possible D gene is TRBD1 (6 bases). The CDR3 totals 13 residues. The germline V and J ends were trimmed by 8 bases and 0 bases, with 13 bases remaining between them. Per germline, CDR1 DFQATT and CDR2 SNEGSKA (reference sequence).

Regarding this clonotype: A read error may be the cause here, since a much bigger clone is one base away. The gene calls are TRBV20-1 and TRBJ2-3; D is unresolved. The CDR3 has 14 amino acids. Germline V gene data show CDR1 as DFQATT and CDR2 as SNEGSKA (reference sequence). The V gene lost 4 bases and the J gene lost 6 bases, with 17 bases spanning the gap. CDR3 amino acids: CSAIDSRLKDTQYF. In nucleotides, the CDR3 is TGCAGTGCTATAGATTCACGGTTGAAGGATACGCAGTATTTT.

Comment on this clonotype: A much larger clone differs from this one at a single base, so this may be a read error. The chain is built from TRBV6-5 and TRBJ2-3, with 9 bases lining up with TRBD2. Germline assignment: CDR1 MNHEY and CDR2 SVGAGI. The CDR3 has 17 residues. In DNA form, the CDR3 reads TGTGCCAGCAGTTACACAGGACTAGCGCATGACACAGATACGCAGTGTTTT. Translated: CASSYTGLAHDTDTQCF.

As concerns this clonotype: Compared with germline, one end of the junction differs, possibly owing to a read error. The CDR3 DNA follows: TGTGCCAGCAGTCTTCGGGACTTCACAGGTACGCAGTATTTT. It codes for CASSLRDFTGTQYF. The chain couples TRBV9 to TRBJ2-3; possible D gene TRBD2, 6 bases. The CDR3 runs 14 residues. The V gene's germline CDR1 is SGDLS and CDR2 YYNGEE.